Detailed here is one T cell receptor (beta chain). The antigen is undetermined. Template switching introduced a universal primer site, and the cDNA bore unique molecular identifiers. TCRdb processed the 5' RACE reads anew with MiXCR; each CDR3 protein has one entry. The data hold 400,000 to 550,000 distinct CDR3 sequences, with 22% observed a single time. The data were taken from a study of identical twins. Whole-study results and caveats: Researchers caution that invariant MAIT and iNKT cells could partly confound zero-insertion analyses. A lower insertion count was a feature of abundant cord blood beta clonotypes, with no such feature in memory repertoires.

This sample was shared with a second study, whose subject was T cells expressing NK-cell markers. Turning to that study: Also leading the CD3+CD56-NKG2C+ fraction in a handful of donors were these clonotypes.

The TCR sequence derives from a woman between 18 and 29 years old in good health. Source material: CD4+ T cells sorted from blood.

The CDR3 DNA reads as TGTGCCAGCAGCGTACAAGCGGGGGGCAGAGATACGCAGTATTTT. This codes for CASSVQAGGRDTQYF. This sequence joins TRBV9 and TRBJ2-3; 9 nucleotides match TRBD2. CDR1 and CDR2 from the germline V gene are SGDLS and YYNGEE. The CDR3 consists of 15 residues. After removal of 1 base from V and 5 bases from J, the junction contained 5 bases not matched to a gene.